These T cell receptor beta chains were read from a single sample in a study of early T cells in non-severe SARS-CoV-2 infection. MiXCR, applied by TCRdb to the 5' RACE reads, yields one record per CDR3 protein. Found here are about 64,000 distinct CDR3 sequences, 4.9% of them singletons; the top ten hold approximately 5.4%. Specimen: whole blood. Source of these receptors: an adult who was a healthcare worker with PCR-confirmed SARS-CoV-2 infection or an uninfected control (not recorded which). Both conserved end residues are part of each CDR3. The D gene is left open where the match is weak. Size tells how often a clone was seen (once, few, many) or the class of an expanded clone, and some rows leave it out.

cdr3_aa cdr3_nt v_call d_call j_call clone_size
CASSLVGQGRFSTHYEQYF TGCGCCAGCAGCTTGGTCGGGCAGGGTAGGTTCTCAACACACTACGAGCAGTACTTC TRBV5-1 . TRBJ2-7 many
CASSPGQGAFNEQFF TGTGCCAGCAGTCCGGGACAGGGGGCGTTTAATGAGCAGTTCTTC TRBV14 TRBD1 TRBJ2-1 few
CAWSATSAGDEQFF TGTGCCTGGAGTGCTACTAGCGCAGGGGATGAGCAGTTCTTC TRBV30 . TRBJ2-1 .
CSVGTSHEQYF TGCAGCGTTGGGACTAGTCACGAGCAGTACTTC TRBV29-1 TRBD2 TRBJ2-7 many
CASSLDSTSYEQYF TGCGCCAGCAGCTTGGACAGTACAAGCTACGAGCAGTACTTC TRBV5-1 . TRBJ2-7 .
CASSYRAQETQYF TGTGCCAGCAGCTACAGGGCGCAAGAGACCCAGTACTTC TRBV7-2 . TRBJ2-5 many
CASSQQGNTNTEAFF TGCGCCAGCAGCCAACAGGGGAATACGAACACTGAAGCTTTCTTT TRBV10-2 TRBD1 TRBJ1-1 many
CAWSPGVEPDTQYF TGTGCCTGGAGTCCCGGAGTAGAACCAGATACGCAGTATTTT TRBV30 . TRBJ2-3 many
CASSQSSSPAYNEQFF TGTGCCAGCAGCCAAAGTTCCAGTCCAGCCTACAATGAGCAGTTCTTC TRBV3-1 . TRBJ2-1 many
CASSRRQSSNSPLHF TGTGCCAGCAGTCGCAGACAGAGCTCGAATTCACCCCTCCACTTT TRBV12-3/TRBV12-4 . TRBJ1-6 many
CASSFSGRHLGEQYF TGCGCCAGCAGCTTTAGCGGGAGGCATTTGGGCGAGCAGTACTTC TRBV5-1 TRBD2 TRBJ2-7 .